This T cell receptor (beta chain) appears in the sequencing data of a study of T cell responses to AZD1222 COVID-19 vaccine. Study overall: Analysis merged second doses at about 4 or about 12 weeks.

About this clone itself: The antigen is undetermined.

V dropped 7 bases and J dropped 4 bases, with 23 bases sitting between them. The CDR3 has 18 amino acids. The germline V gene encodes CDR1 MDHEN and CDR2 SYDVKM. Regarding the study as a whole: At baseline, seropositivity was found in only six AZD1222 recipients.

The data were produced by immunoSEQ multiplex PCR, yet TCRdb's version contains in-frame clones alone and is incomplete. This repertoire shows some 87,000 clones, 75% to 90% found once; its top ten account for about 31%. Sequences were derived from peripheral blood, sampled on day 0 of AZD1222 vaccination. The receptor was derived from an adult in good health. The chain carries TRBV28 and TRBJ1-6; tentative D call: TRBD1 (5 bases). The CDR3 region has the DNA TGTGCCAGCAACCCCGCCGGGGCCCGCGGTGGATATAATTCACCCCTCCACTTT. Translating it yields CASNPAGARGGYNSPLHF.